Following are 15 T cell receptor beta chains from one sample sequenced in a study of T cell responses to AZD1222 COVID-19 vaccine (dated by TCRdb to the early 2020s). Library prep was done by the immunoSEQ multiplex PCR assay. Held by TCRdb, this immuneACCESS table contains in-frame sequences only and omits some clones. Under half of the omission traces to an unresolved V gene where checked; the cause of the rest is unknown. The sample table lists 85,000 to 130,000 clones, approximately 91% of them with a count of one. The ten largest clones take up approximately 15% of the sample. Per the publication, the time point label means: baseline before first vaccination. The sample here was peripheral blood, taken on day 0 of AZD1222 vaccination. All receptors come from an adult in good health.

The J gene is TRBJ1-2, the V gene TRBV5-1, with D maybe TRBD1 (6 bases). This CDR3 comprises 13 residues. In germline, CDR1 is SGHRS, CDR2 YFSETQ. V was pared by 0 bases and J by 5 bases, with 8 bases between. The CDR3 DNA reads TGCGCCAGCAGCTTGGGACAGGTGTATGGCTACACCTTC. It specifies CASSLGQVYGYTF. Drawing the rest from reference TRBV5-1 and TRBJ1-2, the complete variable domain is KAGVTQTPRYLIKTRGQQVTLSCSPISGHRSVSWYQQTPGQGLQFLFEYFSETQRNKGNFPGRFSGRQFSNSRSEMNVSTLELGDSALYLCASSLGQVYGYTFGSGTRLTVV.

The chain has TRBV7-3 and TRBJ2-7; no clear D. V was cut by 5 bases and J by 2 bases, with 4 bases left in between. The CDR3 has 11 amino acids. Per germline, CDR1 SGHTA and CDR2 FQGTGA. The CDR3 nucleotides are TGTGCCAGCAGCGATACCTACGAGCAGTACTTC. Translation: CASSDTYEQYF.

J is TRBJ2-1 and V is TRBV4-1; D not certain. CDR3 length: 15 amino acids. The V gene lost 4 bases and the J gene lost 1 base, with 11 bases spanning the gap. Germline V gene lookup returns CDR1 MGHRA and CDR2 YSYEKL. The CDR3 loop reads CASSPLLVSYNEQFF. In DNA form, the CDR3 reads TGCGCCAGCAGCCCACTTCTAGTTTCCTACAATGAGCAGTTCTTC.

This clone was recorded a few times. The chain carries TRBV7-2 and TRBJ2-7, with TRBD2 matching 13 bases. Germline trimming cut 2 bases from V and 3 bases from J; bases unmatched to any gene: 4. The germline V gene encodes CDR1 SGHTA and CDR2 FQGNSA. The CDR3 totals 16 residues. CDR3: CASSLTSGRAGYEQYF. CDR3 nucleotides: TGTGCCAGCAGCTTAACTAGCGGGAGGGCCGGCTACGAGCAGTACTTC.

Here the CDR3 reads CASSFLPGQQEKLFF. The DNA of the CDR3 is TGTGCCAGCAGCTTTTTGCCGGGACAACAAGAAAAACTGTTTTTT. The chain recombines TRBV11-2 with TRBJ1-4; D perhaps matches TRBD1 (6 bases). Trimming shortened V by 3 bases and J by 8 bases, and 16 bases separated the two germline ends. The CDR3 is made up of 15 amino acids. The germline gives CDR1 SGHAT, CDR2 FQNNGV.

CDR3 in amino acids: CASSGTSGNYNEQFF. The CDR3 nucleotides are TGTGCCAGCAGCGGGACTAGCGGAAACTACAATGAGCAGTTCTTC. The chain is built from TRBV7-2 and TRBJ2-1, with TRBD2 identical over 11 bases. Germline CDR1 SGHTA, CDR2 FQGNSA. V dropped 5 bases and J dropped 3; count of bases not matched to a gene: 3. This CDR3 region has 15 residues.

This clone was detected only a few times. The gene calls are TRBV2 and TRBJ2-5; the match to TRBD2 covers 8 bases. The CDR3 covers 16 residues. The germline CDR1 and CDR2 sequences are SNHLY and FYNNEI. With 1 base clipped from V and 5 bases from J, the junction kept 9 bases outside the gene matches. This chain's CDR3 is CASSEGWGSGVETQYF. The CDR3 DNA follows: TGTGCCAGCAGTGAAGGTTGGGGTAGCGGGGTTGAGACCCAGTACTTC. The complete variable domain, with remaining parts taken from reference TRBV2 and TRBJ2-5, reads EPEVTQTPSHQVTQMGQEVILRCVPISNHLYFYWYRQILGQKVEFLVSFYNNEISEKSEIFDDQFSVERPDGSNFTLKIRSTKLEDSAMYFCASSEGWGSGVETQYFGPGTRLLVL.

The chain links TRBV5-1 to TRBJ2-3; possibly TRBD2 for D (6 bases). The germline CDR1 and CDR2 sequences are SGHRS and YFSETQ. With 3 bases removed from V and 3 bases from J, the gap between germline ends came to 8 bases. The CDR3 spans 13 residues. The CDR3: CASSSTSTDTQYF. The CDR3 DNA reads as TGCGCCAGCAGCTCGACTAGTACAGATACGCAGTATTTT.

The table lists this clone with a few counts. The J gene is TRBJ1-2, the V gene TRBV28, with D possibly being TRBD1 (5 bases). The CDR3 contains 11 residues. Trimming cost V 11 bases and J 3 bases, with 10 bases left between them. Looked up from germline, CDR1 is MDHEN and CDR2 is SYDVKM. The CDR3 sequence is CALGVDYGYTF. CDR3 nucleotide sequence: TGTGCCTTAGGGGTCGACTATGGCTACACCTTC.

This clone was counted a few times. V usage is TRBV5-1 and J usage is TRBJ2-3; 10 positions match TRBD1. This CDR3 comprises 14 residues. The V and J ends lost 3 bases and 4 bases, in that order; junction bases with no gene match: 2. Germline V gives CDR1 SGHRS, CDR2 YFSETQ. CDR3 bases: TGCGCCAGCAGCTCTGGACAGGGGGCAGATACGCAGTATTTT. Protein product: CASSSGQGADTQYF.

The chain has TRBV2 and TRBJ2-5, with 7 nucleotides matching TRBD1. The CDR3 has 14 residues. V lost 5 bases, J lost 5 bases, and 8 bases stayed unmatched. The germline V gene encodes CDR1 SNHLY and CDR2 FYNNEI. CDR3: CASSPTGNVETQYF. The CDR3 DNA sequence: TGTGCCAGCAGTCCGACAGGGAATGTCGAGACCCAGTACTTC.

J is TRBJ1-3 and V is TRBV25-1, with unresolved D. The CDR3 is 14 residues long. V was pared by 7 bases and J by 1 base, with 11 bases between. CDR1 and CDR2 (germline): MGHDK, SYGVNS. CDR3 nucleotide sequence: TGTGCCAGCACCTCGGCCGGATCTGGAAACACCATATATTTT. Its translation is CASTSAGSGNTIYF.

This chain links TRBV5-6 with TRBJ1-4; D is unresolved. V was pared by 0 bases and J by 4 bases, with 10 bases between. The germline gives CDR1 SGHDT, CDR2 YYEEEE. This CDR3 contains 15 residues. The CDR3 here is CASSLGLFGNEKLFF. The CDR3 bases are TGTGCCAGCAGCTTGGGCTTATTTGGTAATGAAAAACTGTTTTTT.

This clone was found once. V is TRBV12-5 and J is TRBJ1-2; D call uncertain. CDR1 and CDR2 (germline): LGHNT, FRNRAP. The germline V and J ends were trimmed by 4 bases and 8 bases, with 14 bases remaining between them. This CDR3 is built from 13 residues. The CDR3: CASGSSGSGGYTF. The CDR3 DNA reads TGTGCTAGTGGTTCTTCCGGATCGGGGGGCTACACCTTC.

The rearrangement uses TRBV11-3 and TRBJ1-2; D is unresolved. The ends were cut back, 5 bases at V and 3 bases at J, with 13 bases in the middle. The CDR3 totals 14 residues. Per the germline V gene, CDR1 is SGHNT and CDR2 is YENEEA. In DNA form, the CDR3 reads TGTGCCAGCAGCCCCGAGGACGGAGACTATGGCTACACCTTC. Translation gives CASSPEDGDYGYTF.